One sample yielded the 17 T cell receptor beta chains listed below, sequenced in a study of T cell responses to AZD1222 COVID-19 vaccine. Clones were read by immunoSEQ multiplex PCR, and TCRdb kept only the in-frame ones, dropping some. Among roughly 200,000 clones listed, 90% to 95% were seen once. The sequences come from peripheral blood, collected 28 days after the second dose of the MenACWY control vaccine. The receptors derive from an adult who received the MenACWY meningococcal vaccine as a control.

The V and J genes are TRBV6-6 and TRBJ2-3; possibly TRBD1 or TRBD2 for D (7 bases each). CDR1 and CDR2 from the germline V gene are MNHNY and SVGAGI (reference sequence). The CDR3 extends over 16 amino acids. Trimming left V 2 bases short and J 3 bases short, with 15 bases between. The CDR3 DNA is TGTGCCAGCAGTTACCGGGGAGGGGGCGGGACAGATACGCAGTATTTT. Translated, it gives CASSYRGGGGTDTQYF.

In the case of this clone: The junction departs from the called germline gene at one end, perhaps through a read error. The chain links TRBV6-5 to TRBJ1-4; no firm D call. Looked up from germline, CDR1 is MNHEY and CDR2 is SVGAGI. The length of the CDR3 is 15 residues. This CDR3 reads CASSQSTSTNEKLFF. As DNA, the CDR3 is TGTGCCAGCAGTCAAAGTACTTCAACAAATGAAAAACTGTTTTTT.

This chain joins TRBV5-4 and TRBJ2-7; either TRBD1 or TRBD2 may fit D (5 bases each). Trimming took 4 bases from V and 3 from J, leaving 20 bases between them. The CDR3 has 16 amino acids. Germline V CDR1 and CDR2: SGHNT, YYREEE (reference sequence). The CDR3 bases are TGTGCCAGCAGCCCCCCCGGGGCACGGAACCTCTACGAGCAGTACTTC. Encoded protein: CASSPPGARNLYEQYF.

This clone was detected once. The CDR3 DNA reads TGTGCCAGCTGGGCGGTTCAGGGTGGCTACACCTTC. Translating gives CASWAVQGGYTF. V is TRBV6-5 and J is TRBJ1-2; possibly TRBD1 for D (5 bases). With 8 bases removed from V and 7 bases from J, the gap between germline ends came to 14 bases. The length of the CDR3 is 12 residues. Germline V gene data show CDR1 as MNHEY and CDR2 as SVGAGI.

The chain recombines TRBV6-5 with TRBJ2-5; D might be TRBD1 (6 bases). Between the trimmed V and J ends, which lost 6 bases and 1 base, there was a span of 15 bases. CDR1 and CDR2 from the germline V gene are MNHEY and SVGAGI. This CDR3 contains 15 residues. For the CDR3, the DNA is TGTGCCAGCAGCCAGGGATTGGGGGCCCAAGAGACCCAGTACTTC. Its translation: CASSQGLGAQETQYF.

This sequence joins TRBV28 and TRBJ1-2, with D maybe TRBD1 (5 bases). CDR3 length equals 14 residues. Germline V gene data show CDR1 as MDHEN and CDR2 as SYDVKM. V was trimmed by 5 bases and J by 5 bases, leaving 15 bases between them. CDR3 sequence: CASSTRVRDYGYTF. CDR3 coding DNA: TGTGCCAGCAGTACGCGCGTCAGGGATTATGGCTACACCTTC.

The CDR3 reads CASSPRYEQYF. CDR3 sequence (DNA): TGTGCCAGCTCACCACGATACGAGCAGTACTTC. The rearrangement links TRBV18 to TRBJ2-7; no clear D gene. The CDR3 length is 11 residues. V was trimmed by 1 base and J by 4 bases, leaving 2 bases between them. The germline V gene has CDR1 KGHSH and CDR2 LQKENI.

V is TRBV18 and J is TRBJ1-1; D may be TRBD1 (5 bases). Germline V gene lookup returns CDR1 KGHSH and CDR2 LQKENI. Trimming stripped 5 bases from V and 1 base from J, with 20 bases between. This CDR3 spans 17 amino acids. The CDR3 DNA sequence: TGTGCCAGCTCATCTACAGGAGCGGGGGTCGGGAACACTGAAGCTTTCTTT. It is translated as CASSSTGAGVGNTEAFF.

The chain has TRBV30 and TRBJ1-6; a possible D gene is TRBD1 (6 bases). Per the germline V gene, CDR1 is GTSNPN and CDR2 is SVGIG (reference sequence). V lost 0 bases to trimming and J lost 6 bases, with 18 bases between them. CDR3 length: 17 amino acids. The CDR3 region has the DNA TGTGCCTGGAGTGTACCGAGCAGGGGAGGCCCTAATTCACCCCTCCACTTT. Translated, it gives CAWSVPSRGGPNSPLHF.

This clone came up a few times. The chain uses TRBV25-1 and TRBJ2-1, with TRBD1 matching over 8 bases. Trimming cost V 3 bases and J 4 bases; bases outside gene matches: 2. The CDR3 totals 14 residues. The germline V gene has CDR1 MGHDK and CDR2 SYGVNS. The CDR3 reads CASSEDRAYNEQFF. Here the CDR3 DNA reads TGTGCCAGCAGTGAGGACAGGGCTTACAATGAGCAGTTCTTC.

The CDR3 protein is CASSPGTGAYGYTF. Here the CDR3 DNA reads TGTGCCAGCAGTCCCGGGACAGGCGCCTATGGCTACACCTTC. The chain uses TRBV6-5 and TRBJ1-2; TRBD1 matches at 8 bases. This CDR3 region has 14 residues. In germline, CDR1 is MNHEY, CDR2 SVGAGI. V trimming: 5 bases; J trimming: 4 bases; junction bases outside the gene matches: 6.

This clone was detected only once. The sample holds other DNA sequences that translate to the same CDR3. The CDR3, as DNA: TGTGCCAGCTCACCACCGGGCTCTGGAAACACCATATATTTT. Translated: CASSPPGSGNTIYF. The chain links TRBV18 to TRBJ1-3; the D is unclear. Deletions cut 0 bases from V and 0 bases from J, with 3 bases between. CDR1 is KGHSH, CDR2 LQKENI, per germline. The CDR3 has 14 residues.

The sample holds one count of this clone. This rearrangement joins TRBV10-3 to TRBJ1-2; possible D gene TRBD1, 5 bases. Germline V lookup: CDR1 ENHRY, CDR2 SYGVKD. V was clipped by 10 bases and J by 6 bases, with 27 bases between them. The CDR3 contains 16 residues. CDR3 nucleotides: TGTGCCACGTGGGACTACGGCGGGCAGAGGAACGATGGCTACACCTTC. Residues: CATWDYGGQRNDGYTF.

The CDR3 region is CASSLIKRGELFF. The CDR3 DNA sequence: TGTGCCAGCAGCCTAATTAAGCGCGGGGAGCTGTTTTTT. This chain links TRBV5-6 with TRBJ2-2; D not resolved. Germline CDR1 SGHDT, CDR2 YYEEEE. Trimming took off 4 bases at V and 7 bases at J, with 11 bases between the two ends. The CDR3 has 13 residues.

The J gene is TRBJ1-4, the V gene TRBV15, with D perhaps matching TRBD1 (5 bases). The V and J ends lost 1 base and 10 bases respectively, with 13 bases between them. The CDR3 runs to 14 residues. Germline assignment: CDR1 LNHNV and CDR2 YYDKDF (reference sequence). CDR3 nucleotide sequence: TGTGCCACCAGCAGAGGGGGGGACGTTGGAAAACTGTTTTTT. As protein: CATSRGGDVGKLFF.

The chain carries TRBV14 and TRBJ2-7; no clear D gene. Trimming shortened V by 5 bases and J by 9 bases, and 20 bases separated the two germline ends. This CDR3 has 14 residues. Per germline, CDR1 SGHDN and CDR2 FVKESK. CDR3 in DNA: TGTGCCAGCAGCGCAGACGCTCCTTGGTGGGGGCAGTACTTC. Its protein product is CASSADAPWWGQYF. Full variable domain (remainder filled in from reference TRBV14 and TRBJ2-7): EAGVTQFPSHSVIEKGQTVTLRCDPISGHDNLYWYRRVMGKEIKFLLHFVKESKQDESGMPNNRFLAERTGGTYSTLKVQPAELEDSGVYFCASSADAPWWGQYFGPGTRLTVT.

The CDR3 spells CATERTGFGETQYF. The CDR3, as DNA: TGTGCCACTGAAAGGACAGGGTTCGGAGAGACCCAGTACTTC. J is TRBJ2-5 and V is TRBV6-5; 8 bases are a match to TRBD1. With V trimmed by 10 bases and J by 4 bases, 11 bases remained unmatched. Looked up from germline, CDR1 is MNHEY and CDR2 is SVGAGI. This CDR3 contains 14 residues.